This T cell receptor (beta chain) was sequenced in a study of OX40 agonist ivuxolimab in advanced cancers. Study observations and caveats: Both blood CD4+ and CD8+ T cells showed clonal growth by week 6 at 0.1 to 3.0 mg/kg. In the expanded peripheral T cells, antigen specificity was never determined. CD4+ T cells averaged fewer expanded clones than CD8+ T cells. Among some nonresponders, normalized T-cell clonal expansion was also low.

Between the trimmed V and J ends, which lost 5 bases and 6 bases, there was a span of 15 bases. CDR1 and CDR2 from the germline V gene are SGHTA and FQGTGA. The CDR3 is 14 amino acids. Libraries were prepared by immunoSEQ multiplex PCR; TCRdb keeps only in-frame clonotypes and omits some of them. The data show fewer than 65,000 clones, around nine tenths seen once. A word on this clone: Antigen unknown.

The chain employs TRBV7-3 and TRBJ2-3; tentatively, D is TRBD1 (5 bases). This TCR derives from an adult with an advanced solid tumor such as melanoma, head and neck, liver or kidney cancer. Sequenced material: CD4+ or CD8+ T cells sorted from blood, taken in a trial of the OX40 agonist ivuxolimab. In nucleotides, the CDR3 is TGTGCCAGCAGCCGACAGCCTTCGGGTGATACGCAGTATTTT. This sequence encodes CASSRQPSGDTQYF.